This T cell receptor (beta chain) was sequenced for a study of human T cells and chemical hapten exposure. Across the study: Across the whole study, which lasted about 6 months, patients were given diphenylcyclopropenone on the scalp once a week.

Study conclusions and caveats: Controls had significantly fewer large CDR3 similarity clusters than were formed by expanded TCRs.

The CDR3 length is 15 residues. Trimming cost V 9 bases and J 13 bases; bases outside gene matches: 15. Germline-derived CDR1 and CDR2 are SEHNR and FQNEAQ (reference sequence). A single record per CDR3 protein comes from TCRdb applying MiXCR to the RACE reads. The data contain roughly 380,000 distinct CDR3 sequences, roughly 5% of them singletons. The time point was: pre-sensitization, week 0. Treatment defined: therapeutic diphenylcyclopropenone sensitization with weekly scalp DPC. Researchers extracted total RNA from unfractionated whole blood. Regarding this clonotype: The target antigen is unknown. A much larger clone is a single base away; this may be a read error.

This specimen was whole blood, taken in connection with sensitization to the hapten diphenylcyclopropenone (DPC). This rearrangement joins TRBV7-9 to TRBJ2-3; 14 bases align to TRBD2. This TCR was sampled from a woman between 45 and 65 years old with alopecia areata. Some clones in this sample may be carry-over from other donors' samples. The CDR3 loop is CARSTGLAGAATEYF. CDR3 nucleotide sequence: TGTGCCAGAAGCACGGGACTAGCGGGAGCGGCAACGGAGTATTTT.